A selection of T cell receptor beta chains follows, all from one sample in a study of T cell responses to AZD1222 COVID-19 vaccine. Data came from immunoSEQ multiplex PCR; TCRdb stores just in-frame clones and leaves some out. The sample consists of around 140,000 clones, 92% of them appearing once. Here the sequenced sample was peripheral blood, taken 28 days after the second AZD1222 dose. These receptors came from an adult who received the AZD1222 COVID-19 vaccine. The CDR3 runs from the conserved cysteine through the conserved F or W. The D gene is left open where the match is weak. Clone size appears in some rows only: once, few, many, or a class for an expanded clone.

>NA|NA|TRBJ1-1|14|TRBV5-1
CASSLGQANTEAFF
TGCGCCAGCAGCTTGGGACAGGCGAACACTGAAGCTTTCTTT
>NA|TRBD2|TRBJ2-3|15|TRBV18
CASSPPRGGHGTQYF
TGTGCCAGCTCACCCCCGCGGGGGGGCCATGGTACGCAGTATTTT
>NA|NA|TRBJ2-5|14|TRBV29-1
CSVEVQGRGETQYF
TGCAGCGTGGAGGTTCAGGGGAGAGGGGAGACCCAGTACTTC
>NA|NA|TRBJ2-3|12|TRBV4-3
CASSQGWDTQYF
TGCGCCAGCAGCCAAGGGTGGGATACGCAGTATTTT
>NA|TRBD2|TRBJ2-5|15|TRBV7-2
CASSILAGGQETQYF
TGTGCCAGCAGCATACTAGCGGGGGGCCAGGAGACCCAGTACTTC
>NA|NA|TRBJ1-5|14|TRBV24-1
CATSPSQQHQPQHF
TGTGCCACCAGCCCTTCCCAACAGCATCAGCCCCAGCATTTT
>NA|NA|TRBJ1-1|14|TRBV5-1
CASSSSWVNTEAFF
TGCGCCAGCAGCTCCTCCTGGGTGAACACTGAAGCTTTCTTT
>NA|TRBD2|TRBJ2-3|15|TRBV9
CASSVRVGGTDTQYF
TGTGCCAGCAGCGTAAGGGTGGGGGGGACAGATACGCAGTATTTT
>NA|NA|TRBJ1-1|14|TRBV14
CASSPRGVNTEAFF
TGTGCCAGCAGCCCAAGGGGTGTGAACACTGAAGCTTTCTTT
>once|NA|TRBJ1-3|12|TRBV4-1
CASSSSRNTIYF
TGCGCCAGCAGCTCTTCCCGAAACACCATATATTTT
>NA|NA|TRBJ1-4|12|TRBV10-3
CAISETGEKLFF
TGTGCCATCAGTGAGACGGGTGAAAAACTGTTTTTT
>NA|NA|TRBJ2-3|16|TRBV5-1
CASSLVRGSSTDTQYF
TGCGCCAGCAGCTTGGTGCGGGGTTCTAGCACAGATACGCAGTATTTT
>NA|TRBD2|TRBJ2-1|16|TRBV6-2/TRBV6-3
CASSPLIRGGPNEQFF
TGTGCCAGCAGTCCCCTTATCCGGGGGGGACCGAATGAGCAGTTCTTC
>NA|TRBD2|TRBJ2-7|14|TRBV6-5
CASRLGAGAYEQYF
TGTGCCAGCAGGTTAGGCGCGGGGGCCTACGAGCAGTACTTC
>NA|NA|TRBJ2-7|13|TRBV14
CASSQEDTYEQYF
TGTGCCAGCAGCCAGGAAGACACCTACGAGCAGTACTTC
>NA|NA|TRBJ1-6|15|TRBV25-1
CASSEKGKNNSPLHF
TGTGCCAGCAGTGAAAAAGGGAAAAATAATTCACCCCTCCACTTT
>NA|NA|TRBJ1-4|14|TRBV5-1
CASSLVGVAEKLFF
TGCGCCAGCAGCTTGGTCGGGGTAGCGGAAAAACTGTTTTTT
>NA|NA|TRBJ1-1|14|TRBV25-1
CASKQWEGYTEAFF
TGTGCCAGCAAACAATGGGAGGGATACACTGAAGCTTTCTTT
>NA|TRBD1|TRBJ1-1|14|TRBV4-3
CASSQAGTGTEAFF
TGCGCCAGCAGCCAAGCCGGGACAGGGACTGAAGCTTTCTTT
>NA|NA|TRBJ1-6|15|TRBV3-1/TRBV3-2
CASSPSGFWNSPLHF
TGTGCCAGCAGCCCCTCGGGGTTTTGGAATTCACCCCTCCACTTT
>NA|NA|TRBJ2-5|16|TRBV7-2
CASSSHLTGARETQYF
TGTGCCAGCAGCTCACATCTAACGGGGGCCCGGGAGACCCAGTACTTC
>NA|NA|TRBJ2-5|13|TRBV18
CASSPTTEGTQYF
TGTGCCAGCTCACCCACGACCGAGGGGACCCAGTACTTC
>NA|TRBD2|TRBJ2-7|15|TRBV7-6
CASSLEASGTYEQYF
TGTGCCAGCAGCTTAGAGGCTAGCGGGACCTACGAGCAGTACTTC
>NA|NA|TRBJ1-1|14|TRBV29-1
CSVVGGGLGTEAFF
TGCAGCGTTGTGGGGGGCGGGCTAGGGACTGAAGCTTTCTTT
>NA|TRBD2|TRBJ2-3|15|TRBV27
CASSWTSWGTDTQYF
TGTGCCAGCAGCTGGACTAGCTGGGGCACAGATACGCAGTATTTT
>NA|NA|TRBJ2-7|14|TRBV5-4
CASSPRLASHEQYF
TGTGCCAGCAGCCCACGTCTAGCTTCCCACGAGCAGTACTTC
>NA|TRBD1|TRBJ1-6|14|TRBV19
CASSRDRQNSPLHF
TGTGCCAGTAGTAGGGACAGGCAGAATTCACCCCTCCACTTT
>NA|NA|TRBJ1-4|14|TRBV5-1
CASSLQGPDEKLFF
TGCGCCAGCAGCTTGCAGGGCCCGGATGAAAAACTGTTTTTT
>NA|TRBD1|TRBJ1-5|15|TRBV5-8
CASSWLQGAGQPQHF
TGTGCCAGCAGCTGGCTACAGGGGGCAGGGCAGCCCCAGCATTTT
>NA|NA|TRBJ1-5|18|TRBV21-1
CASTNKGRNYRWSWPQHF
TGTGCCAGCACCAATAAGGGGAGAAATTACAGGTGGTCATGGCCCCAGCATTTT
>NA|NA|TRBJ2-5|13|TRBV9
CASSVNSRETQYF
TGTGCCAGCAGCGTAAATAGCCGGGAGACCCAGTACTTC
>NA|TRBD1|TRBJ1-1|14|TRBV27
CASRKQGLDTEAFF
TGTGCCAGCAGAAAACAGGGGTTGGACACTGAAGCTTTCTTT
>NA|NA|TRBJ2-4|16|TRBV7-9
CASSTWAFGAKNIQYF
TGTGCCAGCAGCACGTGGGCCTTCGGGGCCAAAAACATTCAGTACTTC
>NA|NA|TRBJ1-2|12|TRBV2
CASSGPNYGYTF
TGTGCCAGCAGTGGACCTAACTATGGCTACACCTTC
>NA|NA|TRBJ1-1|15|TRBV19
CASSIGARPNTEAFF
TGTGCCAGTAGTATAGGCGCCAGGCCGAACACTGAAGCTTTCTTT
>NA|TRBD2|TRBJ2-3|16|TRBV3-1/TRBV3-2
CATGDSGRASTDTQYF
TGTGCCACGGGGGATAGCGGGAGGGCGAGCACAGATACGCAGTATTTT
>NA|TRBD2|TRBJ2-1|17|TRBV28
CASRTPLAGGTYNEQFF
TGTGCCAGCAGGACTCCCTTAGCGGGAGGCACCTACAATGAGCAGTTCTTC
>NA|TRBD1|TRBJ1-6|19|TRBV6-2/TRBV6-3
CASSLFADRASSYNSPLHF
TGTGCCAGCAGCCTCTTTGCCGACAGGGCGAGCTCCTATAATTCACCCCTCCACTTT
>NA|NA|TRBJ1-1|14|TRBV7-3
CASSFGTGNTEAFF
TGTGCCAGCAGCTTCGGGACGGGGAACACTGAAGCTTTCTTT
>NA|NA|TRBJ2-7|15|TRBV4-2
CASSLAGSGSYEQYF
TGTGCCAGCAGCCTCGCAGGGAGCGGCTCCTACGAGCAGTACTTC
>NA|NA|TRBJ1-3|13|TRBV12-3/TRBV12-4
CASRPGPGNTIYF
TGTGCCAGCAGGCCAGGTCCGGGAAACACCATATATTTT
>NA|NA|TRBJ1-1|16|TRBV10-3
CAISSPRGLINTEAFF
TGTGCCATCAGTTCCCCCCGGGGACTGATTAACACTGAAGCTTTCTTT
>NA|NA|TRBJ2-1|15|TRBV18
CASSPGTLAGYEQFF
TGTGCCAGCTCACCCGGGACTCTCGCAGGGTATGAGCAGTTCTTC
>NA|NA|TRBJ1-1|14|TRBV11-2
CASSLEGGNTEAFF
TGTGCCAGCAGCTTAGAAGGGGGGAACACTGAAGCTTTCTTT
>NA|NA|TRBJ1-3|14|TRBV9
CASSVDGIRNTIYF
TGTGCCAGCAGCGTAGATGGGATCCGAAACACCATATATTTT
>NA|NA|TRBJ2-5|13|TRBV5-1
CASSLEWRETQYF
TGCGCCAGCAGCTTGGAGTGGCGTGAGACCCAGTACTTC
>NA|TRBD1|TRBJ2-3|15|TRBV9
CASSPRQGGTDTQYF
TGTGCCAGCAGCCCACGACAGGGCGGCACAGATACGCAGTATTTT
>NA|NA|TRBJ2-1|17|TRBV13
CASSLVPLTISYNEQFF
TGTGCCAGCAGCTTAGTACCCTTAACGATCTCCTACAATGAGCAGTTCTTC
>NA|TRBD2|TRBJ2-3|13|TRBV2
CALGRESTDTQYF
TGTGCCTTAGGGCGGGAGAGCACAGATACGCAGTATTTT
>NA|NA|TRBJ2-5|15|TRBV7-9
CASSRPGGSAETQYF
TGTGCCAGCAGCCGGCCCGGAGGGTCGGCAGAGACCCAGTACTTC
>NA|NA|TRBJ1-2|14|TRBV5-1
CASSLEPGVYGYTF
TGCGCCAGCAGCTTGGAGCCGGGCGTCTATGGCTACACCTTC
>NA|TRBD1|TRBJ2-1|14|TRBV29-1
CSVRSRQGYNEQFF
TGCAGCGTCCGATCCCGACAGGGTTACAATGAGCAGTTCTTC
>NA|TRBD2|TRBJ2-3|15|TRBV2
CASSGSGSSTDTQYF
TGTGCCAGCAGTGGAAGCGGGAGTAGCACAGATACGCAGTATTTT
>NA|NA|TRBJ1-2|16|TRBV7-9
CASSLSGAKSSYGYTF
TGTGCCAGCAGCTTAAGCGGCGCCAAGAGCAGCTATGGCTACACCTTC